Presented here are 3 T cell receptor beta chains from one specimen sequenced in a study of blood T cells in healthy people across ages. Through a sample-barcoded 5' primer and a J-beta primer mix, a second PCR was run for roughly 7 to 11 cycles. TCRdb reprocessed the 5' RACE reads with MiXCR, giving one entry per CDR3 protein. This sample has 1.8 million or so distinct CDR3 sequences, with 30% to 40% found just once. What was sequenced was blood. All receptors come from a human donor in good health.

The sample holds a few counts of this clonotype. V is TRBV7-2 and J is TRBJ2-2; TRBD1 matches 9 bases. Per germline, CDR1 SGHTA and CDR2 FQGNSA. Unmatched junction bases numbered 9, after V lost 5 bases and J lost 5 bases. CDR3 length equals 16 residues. The DNA for the CDR3 is TGTGCCAGCAGCACTACAGGGGGCCATGTAACCGGGGAGCTGTTTTTT. Translating gives CASSTTGGHVTGELFF. The variable domain in full, with the rest retrieved from reference TRBV7-2 and TRBJ2-2, is GAGVSQSPSNKVTEKGKDVELRCDPISGHTALYWYRQSLGQGLEFLIYFQGNSAPDKSGLPSDRFSAERTGGSVSTLTIQRTQQEDSAVYLCASSTTGGHVTGELFFGEGSRLTVL.

This clonotype was counted between two and nine times. One end of the junction is discordant with germline, which a read error may explain. CDR3 in DNA: TGTGCCTGCAGCCAAGGGACAGTCATTGGCTACACCTTC. It specifies CACSQGTVIGYTF. The V gene is TRBV7-2, the J gene TRBJ1-2; TRBD1 matches at 7 bases. This CDR3 contains 13 residues. Germline V CDR1 and CDR2: SGHTA, FQGNSA.

The table lists this clonotype with many counts. This chain uses TRBV5-6 with TRBJ2-1, with D hard to call. Germline CDR1 SGHDT, CDR2 YYEEEE. The CDR3 is 12 amino acids. Trimming took 5 bases from V and 6 from J, leaving 9 bases between them. The CDR3 DNA reads as TGTGCCAGCAGTTTCAACTCCAATGAGCAGTTCTTC. Protein product: CASSFNSNEQFF. Full variable domain (outside the CDR3, taken from reference TRBV5-6 and TRBJ2-1): DAGVTQSPTHLIKTRGQQVTLRCSPKSGHDTVSWYQQALGQGPQFIFQYYEEEERQRGNFPDRFSGHQFPNYSSELNVNALLLGDSALYLCASSFNSNEQFFGPGTRLTVL.